A selection of T cell receptor beta chains follows, all from one sample in a study of shared clonotypes between healthy human individuals. Profiling relied on immunoSEQ multiplex PCR, and the TCRdb table lists in-frame clones only, not all of them. The data hold over a million clones, with roughly 70% observed a single time. Sequenced: memory CD4+ T cells sorted from blood. These receptors were taken from a man aged 18-30 years in good health. Both conserved end residues are part of each CDR3. Each record gives: J gene, V gene, D gene, CDR3 DNA, CDR3 protein. A D gene is named only where the DNA matches it firmly.

>TRBJ1-5|TRBV30|TRBD1
TGTGCCTGGAGTACTGGACAGGGAGCGGGGCCCCAGCATTTT
CAWSTGQGAGPQHF
>TRBJ2-6|TRBV10-3|TRBD1
TGTGCCTCGACGACAGGGAGCTCTGGGGCCAACGTCCTGACTTTC
CASTTGSSGANVLTF
>TRBJ2-7|TRBV6-5|TRBD1
TGTGCCAGCAGTTATAGACAGGGGAGCTCCTACGAGCAGTACTTC
CASSYRQGSSYEQYF
>TRBJ1-6|TRBV7-3|TRBD1
TGTGCCAGCAGCCCCAAGGGGGCGACAGGGGGTTCACCCCTCCACTTT
CASSPKGATGGSPLHF
>TRBJ2-1|TRBV18|.
TGTGCCAGCTCACACCGGGGGGACAGCTCCTACAATGAGCAGTTCTTC
CASSHRGDSSYNEQFF
>TRBJ1-2|TRBV28|TRBD1
TGTGCCAGCAGTGAAGGACAGGGCCGCTATGGCTACACCTTC
CASSEGQGRYGYTF
>TRBJ2-1|TRBV9|TRBD1
TGTGCCAGCAGCCTACAAGAGACAGGGGGCTGGAGCTCCTACAATGAGCAGTTCTTC
CASSLQETGGWSSYNEQFF
>TRBJ2-3|TRBV19|TRBD2
TGTGCCAGTAGTCCGAGGACTAGCGGGAGTACAGATACGCAGTATTTT
CASSPRTSGSTDTQYF
>TRBJ2-7|TRBV28|.
TGTGCCAGCAGTTTGGCCGGTTTAACCTCCTACGAGCAGTACTTC
CASSLAGLTSYEQYF
>TRBJ1-6|TRBV12-5|.
TGTGCTAGTAGGACGGACGGTCAACCGAATTCACCCCTCCACTTT
CASRTDGQPNSPLHF